Following are 4 T cell receptor beta chains from one sample sequenced in a study of CD8 T cells in ankylosing spondylitis. TCRdb fed the 5' RACE reads into MiXCR, producing one record per CDR3 protein. The sample gives about 360,000 distinct CDR3 sequences, roughly 14% of which show up once; 0.85% to 1.4% is in the top ten. Sequencing was done on a sample of blood, either unsorted or a sorted T cell fraction (not recorded which). These receptors were taken from a male donor with ankylosing spondylitis or in good health (not recorded which).

V and J are TRBV19 and TRBJ1-5; D possibly corresponds to TRBD1 (5 bases). Looked up from germline, CDR1 is LNHDA and CDR2 is SQIVND (reference sequence). This CDR3 comprises 15 residues. Trimming shortened V by 7 bases and J by 4 bases, and 17 bases separated the two germline ends. CDR3 protein: CASTPGEGTNQPQHF. In nucleotides, the CDR3 is TGTGCCAGTACCCCCGGGGAGGGGACGAATCAGCCCCAGCATTTT.

The chain couples TRBV9 to TRBJ2-1, with TRBD2 identical over 11 bases. With V trimmed by 2 bases and J by 2 bases, 12 bases remained unmatched. From germline, CDR1 is SGDLS and CDR2 YYNGEE. The CDR3 has 19 residues. CDR3 in DNA: TGTGCCAGCAGCGTCGGAACTAGCGGGAGACTACCTACCTACAATGAGCAGTTCTTC. Its protein product is CASSVGTSGRLPTYNEQFF.

About this clonotype: It may be a read error: a sequence one base away is much more abundant. V usage is TRBV6-5 and J usage is TRBJ2-2, with unresolved D. The CDR3 loop spans 15 amino acids. Germline assignment: CDR1 MNHEY and CDR2 SVGAGI. CDR3 sequence (DNA): TGTGCCAGCAGTTTAGACTCCCCGAACACCGCGGAGCTGTTTTTT. As protein: CASSLDSPNTAELFF.

This clonotype was seen at least ten times. The chain carries TRBV30 and TRBJ1-5; no reliable D call. V gave up 1 base and J gave up 4 bases, with 11 bases separating them. This CDR3 is 14 amino acids long. Germline V gene sequence: CDR1 GTSNPN, CDR2 SVGIG (reference sequence). CDR3 bases: TGTGCCTGGAGTGCTCGGGTACGAAATCAGCCCCAGCATTTT. This codes for CAWSARVRNQPQHF.